The 26 T cell receptor beta chains below were found in one sample sequenced in a study of shared clonotypes between healthy human individuals. Some clones are missing from TCRdb's copy, which holds only in-frame ones; the method was immunoSEQ multiplex PCR. The table has around 2.3 million clones, approximately 95% seen once. The source material was naive CD4+ T cells sorted from blood. The subset denotes: CD45RA+ positively selected. The receptors here all came from a man in his late teens or twenties in good health.

This chain joins TRBV6-6 and TRBJ1-2; D gene unclear. V dropped 4 bases and J dropped 6 bases, with 9 bases sitting between them. Germline-derived CDR1 and CDR2 are MNHNY and SVGAGI (reference sequence). The CDR3 sequence is 12 residues long. The CDR3 here is CASSSPADGYTF. CDR3 bases: TGTGCCAGCAGTTCACCAGCCGATGGCTACACCTTC.

This clone was counted once. V and J are TRBV9 and TRBJ2-5; D is unresolved. From germline, CDR1 is SGDLS and CDR2 YYNGEE. V lost 2 bases and J lost 5, with 13 bases in between. This CDR3 spans 14 amino acids. The CDR3 DNA reads as TGTGCCAGCAGCGTTGACCCTCTCGGGGAGACCCAGTACTTC. Residues: CASSVDPLGETQYF.

The chain carries TRBV5-1 and TRBJ1-3; 7 positions match TRBD1. The germline V gene has CDR1 SGHRS and CDR2 YFSETQ. The CDR3 has 17 amino acids. J was trimmed by 2 bases and V by 0 bases; bases with no gene match: 8. The CDR3 DNA reads as TGCGCCAGCAGCTTGGAGCTTATTACAGGGGCTGGAAACACCATATATTTT. It specifies CASSLELITGAGNTIYF.

This chain links TRBV25-1 with TRBJ1-3, with a weak D call TRBD1 (5 bases). Trimming stripped 3 bases from V and 8 bases from J, with 11 bases between. CDR3 length equals 13 residues. CDR1 is MGHDK and CDR2 is SYGVNS in the germline V gene. The DNA for the CDR3 is TGTGCCAGCAGTGACATGGGACGGGACACCATATATTTT. This sequence encodes CASSDMGRDTIYF.

The chain carries TRBV14 and TRBJ2-3; D is ambiguous. CDR1 SGHDN and CDR2 FVKESK come from the germline V gene. V lost 4 bases to trimming and J lost 5 bases, with 13 bases between them. This CDR3 comprises 14 residues. The CDR3 region is CASSRLYTGDTQYF. CDR3 coding DNA: TGTGCCAGCAGCCGCTTGTATACCGGAGATACGCAGTATTTT.

With regard to this clone: Other DNA sequences in this specimen translate into the identical CDR3. J is TRBJ2-5 and V is TRBV28, with D uncertain. CDR1 and CDR2 (germline): MDHEN, SYDVKM. V was pared by 5 bases and J by 1 base, with 11 bases between. The length of the CDR3 is 14 residues. The CDR3 region has the DNA TGTGCCAGCAGTCCCGGAACCCTCCAAGAGACCCAGTACTTC. This sequence encodes CASSPGTLQETQYF. Drawing the rest from reference TRBV28 and TRBJ2-5, the complete variable domain is DVKVTQSSRYLVKRTGEKVFLECVQDMDHENMFWYRQDPGLGLRLIYFSYDVKMKEKGDIPEGYSVSREKKERFSLILESASTNQTSMYLCASSPGTLQETQYFGPGTRLLVL.

The chain uses TRBV28 and TRBJ2-4; D is uncertain. Germline V lookup: CDR1 MDHEN, CDR2 SYDVKM. CDR3 length: 16 residues. V was trimmed by 4 bases and J by 4 bases, leaving 17 bases between them. CDR3 amino acids: CASSSYSDRKKNIQYF. The CDR3 DNA follows: TGTGCCAGCAGTTCCTATTCCGACCGGAAAAAAAACATTCAGTACTTC.

The J gene is TRBJ1-2, the V gene TRBV2, with 9 bases identical to TRBD1. Trimming removed 6 bases from V and 8 bases from J; junction bases left unmatched: 1. Germline V gene data show CDR1 as SNHLY and CDR2 as FYNNEI. This CDR3 has 11 amino acids. The CDR3 DNA follows: TGTGCCAGCAGCACAGGGGGCGGCTACACCTTC. Its protein product is CASSTGGGYTF.

The chain has TRBV9 and TRBJ2-7, with 7 bases aligning to TRBD1. The length of the CDR3 is 14 residues. Per the germline V gene, CDR1 is SGDLS and CDR2 is YYNGEE. With 0 bases clipped from V and 7 bases from J, the junction kept 7 bases outside the gene matches. CDR3 amino acids: CASSVEGARGEQYF. For the CDR3, the DNA is TGTGCCAGCAGCGTAGAGGGGGCCCGGGGAGAGCAGTACTTC. The full variable domain, completed using reference TRBV9 and TRBJ2-7, is DSGVTQTPKHLITATGQRVTLRCSPRSGDLSVYWYQQSLDQGLQFLIQYYNGEERAKGNILERFSAQQFPDLHSELNLSSLELGDSALYFCASSVEGARGEQYFGPGTRLTVT.

Of note for this clone: The sample contains more than one DNA sequence encoding this CDR3. The rearrangement links TRBV28 to TRBJ1-2, with no clear D. The CDR3 contains 12 residues. The germline V gene encodes CDR1 MDHEN and CDR2 SYDVKM. V lost 3 bases, J lost 1 base, and 3 bases lay in between. CDR3 DNA: TGTGCCAGCAGTTTGATTAACTATGGCTACACCTTC. It translates to CASSLINYGYTF.

Comment on this clone: This sample includes further DNA sequences coding for the same CDR3. The chain uses TRBV7-2 and TRBJ1-5; TRBD1 is a possible D gene (6 bases). Germline lookup yields CDR1 SGHTA and CDR2 FQGNSA. The length of the CDR3 is 13 residues. V lost 4 bases, J lost 6 bases, and 10 bases lay in between. CDR3: CASSSQGGQPQHF. The CDR3, as DNA: TGTGCCAGCAGCTCTCAAGGGGGTCAGCCCCAGCATTTT.

The rearrangement uses TRBV10-1 and TRBJ2-3, with 9 bases aligning to TRBD2. The germline V gene has CDR1 WNHNN and CDR2 SYGVQD (reference sequence). V shed 6 bases and J 2 bases; nucleotides not matched to a gene: 3. This CDR3 has 14 amino acids. CDR3: CASSPSGNTDTQYF. CDR3 nucleotide sequence: TGCGCCAGCAGCCCTAGCGGGAACACAGATACGCAGTATTTT.

The rearrangement joins TRBV5-1 to TRBJ2-7, with D maybe TRBD1 (6 bases). V shed 7 bases and J shed 1 base, with 18 bases lying between them. This CDR3 has 15 residues. Germline-derived CDR1 and CDR2 are SGHRS and YFSETQ. The CDR3 here is CASSTDRTASYEQYF. The CDR3 DNA reads as TGCGCCAGCTCGACCGATCGGACAGCATCCTACGAGCAGTACTTC.

This clone is a singleton in its sample. The CDR3: CASSIGTGQYGYTF. In nucleotides, the CDR3 is TGTGCCAGCAGCATCGGGACAGGACAGTATGGCTACACCTTC. The rearrangement links TRBV7-9 to TRBJ1-2; 8 positions match TRBD1. Germline V gene sequence: CDR1 SEHNR, CDR2 FQNEAQ (reference sequence). Trimming at V came to 5 bases and at J to 5 bases, leaving 7 bases not matched to a gene. This CDR3 is built from 14 residues.

The rearrangement uses TRBV7-9 and TRBJ2-7; 7 bases line up with TRBD2. The CDR3 totals 14 residues. V gave up 6 bases and J gave up 5 bases; unmatched junction bases: 10. Germline CDR1 and CDR2: SEHNR and FQNEAQ (reference sequence). The CDR3 bases are TGTGCCAGCAGTCCCGGGGGAGGGGACGACGAGCAGTACTTC. It codes for CASSPGGGDDEQYF.

The chain is built from TRBV2 and TRBJ1-5; maybe TRBD1 (5 bases). V was clipped by 6 bases and J by 0 bases, with 9 bases between them. The CDR3 covers 14 residues. Germline V gene lookup returns CDR1 SNHLY and CDR2 FYNNEI. In DNA, the CDR3 is TGTGCCAGCAGAGGGGTCAATAGCAATCAGCCCCAGCATTTT. As protein: CASRGVNSNQPQHF.

V gene TRBV7-9 combines with J gene TRBJ1-4; D may be TRBD1 (6 bases). CDR3 length: 14 residues. V gave up 5 bases and J gave up 2 bases, with 9 bases separating them. Germline loops: CDR1 SEHNR, CDR2 FQNEAQ (reference sequence). The CDR3 is CASSLDSTNEKLFF. The CDR3 coding sequence is TGTGCCAGCAGCCTGGACAGTACTAATGAAAAACTGTTTTTT. The entire variable domain, with the rest obtained from reference TRBV7-9 and TRBJ1-4, is as follows: DTGVSQNPRHKITKRGQNVTFRCDPISEHNRLYWYRQTLGQGPEFLTYFQNEAQLEKSRLLSDRFSAERPKGSFSTLEIQRTEQGDSAMYLCASSLDSTNEKLFFGSGTQLSVL.

The rearrangement uses TRBV7-9 and TRBJ1-3; D remains ambiguous. Germline lookup yields CDR1 SEHNR and CDR2 FQNEAQ (reference sequence). The CDR3 consists of 13 residues. CDR3 in amino acids: CAWAPGSGNTIYF. DNA of the CDR3: TGTGCATGGGCCCCCGGCTCTGGAAACACCATATATTTT. Using reference TRBV7-9 and TRBJ1-3 for the parts outside the CDR3, the full variable domain is DTGVSQNPRHKITKRGQNVTFRCDPISEHNRLYWYRQTLGQGPEFLTYFQNEAQLEKSRLLSDRFSAERPKGSFSTLEIQRTEQGDSAMYLCAWAPGSGNTIYFGEGSWLTVV.

The genes are TRBV10-3 and TRBJ2-2; no clear D. The germline V gene has CDR1 ENHRY and CDR2 SYGVKD. The CDR3 totals 12 residues. The V gene lost 6 bases and the J gene lost 7 bases, with 9 bases spanning the gap. The DNA for the CDR3 is TGTGCCATCAGGCCTAGTGACGGGGAGCTGTTTTTT. Translation gives CAIRPSDGELFF.

The J gene is TRBJ1-2, the V gene TRBV30; D remains ambiguous. Germline V gene sequence: CDR1 GTSNPN, CDR2 SVGIG (reference sequence). With 1 base removed from V and 10 bases from J, the gap between germline ends came to 10 bases. The CDR3 loop spans 11 amino acids. CDR3 region: CAWSAQLLYTF. The CDR3 DNA reads TGTGCCTGGAGTGCCCAACTCCTCTACACCTTC.

J is TRBJ2-2 and V is TRBV9; D perhaps matches TRBD2 (6 bases). The V gene's germline CDR1 is SGDLS and CDR2 YYNGEE. The CDR3 consists of 17 residues. The V end was cut by 0 bases, the J end by 1 base, with 13 bases between. CDR3 bases: TGTGCCAGCAGCGTAGTTCCGCGCGGGATGAACACCGGGGAGCTGTTTTTT. Its protein is CASSVVPRGMNTGELFF.

This clone has a single count. This rearrangement joins TRBV6-5 to TRBJ2-4, with D perhaps being TRBD1 or TRBD2 (6 bases each). V gave up 7 bases and J gave up 1 base, with 14 bases separating them. CDR1 is MNHEY, CDR2 SVGAGI, per germline. CDR3 length equals 15 residues. DNA for the CDR3: TGTGCCAGCACTGATCTGGGGGGCGCCAAAAACATTCAGTACTTC. Its protein product is CASTDLGGAKNIQYF.

The CDR3 here is CASSLGALSSGNTIYF. The DNA of the CDR3 is TGTGCCAGCAGCTTAGGGGCACTGAGCTCTGGAAACACCATATATTTT. This chain links TRBV7-2 with TRBJ1-3; the D is unclear. Trimming took off 1 base at V and 0 bases at J, with 10 bases between the two ends. CDR3 length equals 16 residues. Germline lookup yields CDR1 SGHTA and CDR2 FQGNSA.

The chain recombines TRBV10-3 with TRBJ1-1, with 8 bases lining up with TRBD1. This CDR3 spans 14 amino acids. Germline V lookup: CDR1 ENHRY, CDR2 SYGVKD. V was clipped by 7 bases and J by 7 bases; unmatched bases: 11. CDR3 protein: CAITSKGGTGEAFF. DNA of the CDR3: TGTGCCATCACCTCAAAAGGGGGGACAGGTGAAGCTTTCTTT.

The J gene is TRBJ2-5, the V gene TRBV6-5; D remains unclear. Matching the DNA end better, TRBJ2-7 makes the J call doubtful. There are 13 residues in the CDR3. Germline V gene sequence: CDR1 MNHEY, CDR2 SVGAGI. CDR3 in amino acids: CASRNTFSYEQYF. CDR3 in DNA: TGTGCCAGCAGAAATACTTTTTCCTACGAGCAGTACTTC.

The chain joins TRBV28 to TRBJ2-1; D unresolved. Trimming cost V 5 bases and J 5 bases, with 10 bases left between them. The length of the CDR3 is 13 residues. Germline values: CDR1 MDHEN, CDR2 SYDVKM. The CDR3 protein is CASSEYKDNEQFF. In DNA, the CDR3 is TGTGCCAGCAGTGAGTACAAAGACAATGAGCAGTTCTTC. Full variable domain (rest looked up from reference TRBV28 and TRBJ2-1): DVKVTQSSRYLVKRTGEKVFLECVQDMDHENMFWYRQDPGLGLRLIYFSYDVKMKEKGDIPEGYSVSREKKERFSLILESASTNQTSMYLCASSEYKDNEQFFGPGTRLTVL.